This T cell receptor beta chain was captured by sequencing in a study of beta chain features in type 1 diabetes. Study-wide results and caveats: In all four CD4+ subsets, TCRB CDR3 length was significantly, moderately reduced in type 1 diabetes.

The sequenced template was cDNA made from the entire isolated RNA. Profiled with immunoSEQ multiplex PCR; TCRdb holds only in-frame clones, not every one. The table lists about 44,000 clones, about half of them singletons. Germline CDR1 LNHDA, CDR2 SQIVND (reference sequence). The CDR3 spans 16 residues. With V trimmed by 7 bases and J by 2 bases, 8 bases remained unmatched. A note on this clone: Its antigen is unidentified.

The chain combines TRBV19 with TRBJ1-5, with 10 bases aligning to TRBD1. The clonotype comes from a woman between 18 and 29 years old in good health. The sample comprised Tregs from blood. CDR3 region: CASIPDRGLGNQPQHF. CDR3 nucleotide sequence: TGTGCCAGTATCCCAGACAGGGGGCTAGGCAATCAGCCCCAGCATTTT.